The T cell receptor beta chain described here comes from a study of control samples from healthy donors and cancer patients. V was shortened by 4 bases and J by 5 bases, with 11 bases between the two germline ends. Germline CDR1 is LGHDT and CDR2 is YNNKEL (reference sequence). The CDR3 runs 14 residues. This clone was observed a handful of times. This table comes from immunoSEQ multiplex PCR, and its TCRdb copy is limited to in-frame clones, with some not included. The sample holds some 200,000 clones, just under 95% seen once. J is TRBJ2-2 and V is TRBV3-1 (or the pseudogene TRBV3-2), with D maybe TRBD2 (7 bases). The source material was blood. The sequence came from a man aged 50-60 years in good health. This chain's CDR3 is CASSRGGATGELFF. In DNA, the CDR3 is TGTGCCAGCAGCCGGGGGGGCGCAACCGGGGAGCTGTTTTTT.